These 2 T cell receptor beta chains were sequenced from one sample in a study of CD8+ T cells in alopecia areata. The sequencing template was cDNA reverse transcribed from extracted RNA. Data came from immunoSEQ multiplex PCR; TCRdb stores just in-frame clones and leaves some out. Of 100,000 to 150,000 clones in the sample, approximately 60% were seen once. The treatment: oral pan-JAK inhibitor, 5-10 mg twice daily. The specimen was CD4+ T cells sorted from blood, collected at week 4, from a patient treated with tofacitinib. These receptor sequences come from a human donor with alopecia areata.

This chain joins TRBV6-6 and TRBJ2-5; D perhaps matches TRBD2 (5 bases). Per germline, CDR1 MNHNY and CDR2 SVGAGI (reference sequence). Trimming removed 6 bases from V and 1 base from J, with 12 bases in between. There are 14 residues in the CDR3. The DNA of the CDR3 is TGTGCCAGCAGACCAGGACTTGTCCAAGAGACCCAGTACTTC. It specifies CASRPGLVQETQYF.

The V gene is TRBV9, the J gene TRBJ1-3; TRBD1 might be the D (5 bases). Germline-derived CDR1 and CDR2 are SGDLS and YYNGEE. Trimming took 0 bases from V and 5 from J, leaving 12 bases between them. This CDR3 comprises 15 residues. The chain's CDR3 is CASSVGQGFRNTIYF. The CDR3 nucleotides are TGTGCCAGCAGCGTAGGGCAGGGCTTCAGAAACACCATATATTTT.